This T cell receptor (beta chain) was sequenced during a study of cytomegalovirus exposure and HLA in healthy donors. Study-wide results and caveats: Most TCR sequences were rare, but some public TCRs occurred in many donors. The authors excluded some V segments, including TRBV6-2 and TRBV6-3, as indistinguishable. In presence/absence analyses, roughly uniform sequencing depth across donors was assumed.

Of note for this clone: Its antigen is as yet unknown.

This CDR3 spans 14 amino acids. V gave up 5 bases and J gave up 1 base; unmatched junction bases: 1. From germline, CDR1 is MGHRA and CDR2 YSYEKL. The PCR was carried out with 60 Vbeta primers and 13 Jbeta primers. Per the study methods: The authors later counted about 80 million unique TCR beta chains, 9 million to 12 million of them shared. Here immunoSEQ multiplex PCR was the method, and the copy in TCRdb shows in-frame clones only, minus some. The D gene and trimming were derived from the DNA, and the V and J assignments and clone size from that table. The repertoire includes 95,000 or so clones, roughly 79% of them detected once, and less than 4.5% sits in the top ten.

This sequence originates from a woman between 70 and 85 years old in good health and CMV-seropositive. The chain combines TRBV4-1 with TRBJ2-2; 7 bases agree with TRBD1. Specimen: PBMCs. In nucleotides, the CDR3 is TGCGCCAGCAGCAGACAGGGGAACACCGGGGAGCTGTTTTTT. Encoded protein: CASSRQGNTGELFF.